The 11 T cell receptor beta chains below come from one sample, sequenced in a study of spatial heterogeneity in lung cancer. Time point described: blood at routine non-recurrence follow-up after resection. TCRdb recomputed calls from the 5' RACE reads with MiXCR, one row per CDR3 protein. The table includes 40,000 or so distinct CDR3 sequences, roughly a tenth detected once. The specimen comprised PBMCs, sampled at follow-up. These receptors were obtained from a female donor with early-stage non-small cell lung cancer.

The chain carries TRBV12-3 or TRBV12-4 and TRBJ2-7, with D possibly matching TRBD2 (5 bases). This CDR3 contains 13 residues. Between the trimmed V and J ends, which lost 0 bases and 6 bases, there was a span of 9 bases. The CDR3 loop is CASSLALAGEQYF. The CDR3 bases are TGTGCCAGCAGTTTAGCGCTAGCAGGCGAGCAGTACTTC.

V gene TRBV6-6 combines with J gene TRBJ1-5; D remains unclear. The CDR3 totals 15 residues. Germline V lookup: CDR1 MNHNY, CDR2 SVGAGI (reference sequence). V was cut by 6 bases and J by 1 base, with 13 bases left in between. The CDR3 loop is CASRDDVLSNQPQHF. The CDR3 DNA sequence: TGTGCCAGCAGGGACGACGTATTAAGCAATCAGCCCCAGCATTTT.

The V call is TRBV4-3, the J call TRBJ2-1, with 10 nucleotides matching TRBD2. This CDR3 contains 15 residues. V lost 6 bases, J lost 7 bases, and 9 bases stayed unmatched. CDR1 LGHNA and CDR2 YSLEER come from the germline V gene. The DNA of the CDR3 is TGCGCCAGCAGGGGACCGGGACTAGCGCCTAATGAGCAGTTCTTC. Its protein product is CASRGPGLAPNEQFF.

This chain uses TRBV19 with TRBJ1-4, with no clear D. Trimming removed 6 bases from V and 8 bases from J, with 10 bases in between. CDR3 size: 12 residues. Germline V CDR1 and CDR2: LNHDA, SQIVND (reference sequence). CDR3 in DNA: TGTGCCAGTAGACGGAGGGCGGAAAAACTGTTTTTT. Its protein product is CASRRRAEKLFF.

In this sample, this clonotype turned up a few times. V gene TRBV5-4 combines with J gene TRBJ1-6, with 7 bases matching TRBD1. With V trimmed by 1 base and J by 10 bases, 8 bases remained unmatched. The CDR3 is 15 residues long. Germline CDR1 SGHNT, CDR2 YYREEE (reference sequence). In DNA form, the CDR3 reads TGTGCCAGCAGCTTGAGAGGGGGCGCAGGGTCACCCCTCCACTTT. As protein: CASSLRGGAGSPLHF. Using reference TRBV5-4 and TRBJ1-6 for the parts outside the CDR3, the full variable domain is ETGVTQSPTHLIKTRGQQVTLRCSSQSGHNTVSWYQQALGQGPQFIFQYYREEENGRGNFPPRFSGLQFPNYSSELNVNALELDDSALYLCASSLRGGAGSPLHFGNGTRLTVT.

By share, this clonotype counts as medium-sized. The chain uses TRBV7-6 and TRBJ2-3, with 9 positions matching TRBD2. V was clipped by 1 base and J by 11 bases; unmatched bases: 10. Germline assignment: CDR1 SGHVS and CDR2 FNYEAQ. This CDR3 spans 15 amino acids. The chain's CDR3 is CASSLEAGGLFGQYF. The CDR3 DNA is TGTGCCAGCAGCTTAGAGGCGGGGGGGCTTTTCGGGCAGTATTTT.

V and J are TRBV7-3 and TRBJ2-7; the match to TRBD2 covers 13 bases. The germline gives CDR1 SGHTA, CDR2 FQGTGA. CDR3 length: 14 residues. V shed 5 bases and J 6 bases; nucleotides not matched to a gene: 4. The CDR3 DNA reads TGTGCCAGCAGCCCCGGACTAGCGGGGGCCGAGCAGTACTTC. Translated, it gives CASSPGLAGAEQYF.

The chain couples TRBV16 to TRBJ1-5; D remains ambiguous. CDR3 length equals 15 residues. Germline CDR1 KGHSY, CDR2 FQNENV. V was cut by 1 base and J by 1 base, with 8 bases left in between. For the CDR3, the DNA is TGTGCCAGCAGCCAATTTACTTTAAGCAATCAGCCCCAGCATTTT. It encodes CASSQFTLSNQPQHF.

The table lists this clonotype with many counts. The chain has TRBV5-1 and TRBJ2-2; TRBD1 might be the D (6 bases). Trimming left V 0 bases short and J 3 bases short, with 15 bases between. The CDR3 is 17 amino acids. Germline values: CDR1 SGHRS, CDR2 YFSETQ. The CDR3 here is CASSLGVGQLYTGELFF. In DNA form, the CDR3 reads TGCGCCAGCAGCTTGGGAGTGGGACAACTTTACACCGGGGAGCTGTTTTTT.

Many counts were recorded for this clonotype. The CDR3 region is CASSFFGAGPYGYTF. In DNA form, the CDR3 reads TGTGCCAGCAGTTTTTTCGGGGCAGGGCCCTATGGCTACACCTTC. The chain has TRBV12-3 or TRBV12-4 and TRBJ1-2, with a weak D call TRBD1 (5 bases). This CDR3 region has 15 residues. Trimming cost V 3 bases and J 4 bases, with 15 bases left between them.

This clonotype has a handful of counts. This chain connects TRBV7-2 to TRBJ2-6; D not resolved. Between the trimmed V and J ends, which lost 2 bases and 1 base, there was a span of 3 bases. Per germline, CDR1 SGHTA and CDR2 FQGNSA. The CDR3 extends over 14 amino acids. The CDR3 nucleotides are TGTGCCAGCAGCTTAAAGTCTGGGGCCAACGTCCTGACTTTC. Amino acids: CASSLKSGANVLTF.